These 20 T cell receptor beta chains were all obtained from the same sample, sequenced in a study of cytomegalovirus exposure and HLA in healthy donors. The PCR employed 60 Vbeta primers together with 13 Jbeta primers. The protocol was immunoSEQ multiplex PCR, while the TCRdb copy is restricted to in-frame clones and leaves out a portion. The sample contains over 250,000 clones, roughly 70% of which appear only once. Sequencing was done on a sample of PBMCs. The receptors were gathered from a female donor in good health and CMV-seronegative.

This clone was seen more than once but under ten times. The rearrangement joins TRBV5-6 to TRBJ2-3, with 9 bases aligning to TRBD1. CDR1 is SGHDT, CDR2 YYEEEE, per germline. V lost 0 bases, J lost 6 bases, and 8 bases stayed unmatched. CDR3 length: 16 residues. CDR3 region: CASSLGYRGLEDTQYF. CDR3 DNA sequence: TGTGCCAGCAGCTTGGGCTACAGGGGGCTAGAGGATACGCAGTATTTT.

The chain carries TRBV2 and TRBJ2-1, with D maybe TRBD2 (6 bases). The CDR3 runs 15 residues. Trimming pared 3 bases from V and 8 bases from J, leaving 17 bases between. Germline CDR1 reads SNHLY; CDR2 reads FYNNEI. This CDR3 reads CASSDPAGTSYEQFF. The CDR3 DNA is TGTGCCAGCAGTGACCCCGCCGGGACTTCGTATGAGCAGTTCTTC.

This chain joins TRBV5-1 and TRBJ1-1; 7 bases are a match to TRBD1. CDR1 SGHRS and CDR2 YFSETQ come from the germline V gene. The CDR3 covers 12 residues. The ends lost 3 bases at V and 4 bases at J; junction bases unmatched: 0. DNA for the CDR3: TGCGCCAGCAGCTACAGGGGCACTGAAGCTTTCTTT. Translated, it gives CASSYRGTEAFF.

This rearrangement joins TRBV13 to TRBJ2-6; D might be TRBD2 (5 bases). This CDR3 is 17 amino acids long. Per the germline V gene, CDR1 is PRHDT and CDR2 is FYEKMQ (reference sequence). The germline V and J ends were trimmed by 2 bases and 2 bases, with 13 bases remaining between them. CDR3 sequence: CASSLWESGAGANVLTF. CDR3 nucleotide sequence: TGTGCCAGCAGCTTATGGGAGTCCGGGGCTGGGGCCAACGTCCTGACTTTC.

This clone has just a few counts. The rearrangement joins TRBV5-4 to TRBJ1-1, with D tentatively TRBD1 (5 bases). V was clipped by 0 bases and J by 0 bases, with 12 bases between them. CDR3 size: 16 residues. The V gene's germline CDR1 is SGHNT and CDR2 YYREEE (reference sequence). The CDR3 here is CASSLGAGLLNTEAFF. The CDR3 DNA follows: TGTGCCAGCAGCTTGGGGGCAGGGCTTTTGAACACTGAAGCTTTCTTT. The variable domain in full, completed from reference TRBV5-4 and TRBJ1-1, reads ETGVTQSPTHLIKTRGQQVTLRCSSQSGHNTVSWYQQALGQGPQFIFQYYREEENGRGNFPPRFSGLQFPNYSSELNVNALELDDSALYLCASSLGAGLLNTEAFFGQGTRLTVV.

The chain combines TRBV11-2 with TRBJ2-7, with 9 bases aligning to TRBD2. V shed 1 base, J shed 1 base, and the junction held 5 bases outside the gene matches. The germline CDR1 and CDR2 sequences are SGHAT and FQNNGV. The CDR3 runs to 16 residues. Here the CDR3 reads CASSLVGRGGSYEQYF. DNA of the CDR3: TGTGCCAGCAGCTTAGTAGGGCGGGGGGGATCCTACGAGCAGTACTTC.

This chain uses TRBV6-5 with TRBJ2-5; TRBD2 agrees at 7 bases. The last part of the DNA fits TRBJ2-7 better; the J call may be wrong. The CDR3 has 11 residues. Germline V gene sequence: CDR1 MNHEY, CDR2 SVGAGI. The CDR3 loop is CASSLAGEQYF. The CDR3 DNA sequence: TGTGCCAGCAGTTTAGCGGGCGAGCAGTACTTC.

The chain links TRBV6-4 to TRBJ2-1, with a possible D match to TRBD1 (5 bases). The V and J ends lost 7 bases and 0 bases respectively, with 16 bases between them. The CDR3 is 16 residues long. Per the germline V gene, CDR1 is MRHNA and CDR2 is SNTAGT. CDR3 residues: CASKKGSRSSYNEQFF. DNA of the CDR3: TGTGCCAGCAAGAAGGGGTCACGGAGCTCCTACAATGAGCAGTTCTTC.

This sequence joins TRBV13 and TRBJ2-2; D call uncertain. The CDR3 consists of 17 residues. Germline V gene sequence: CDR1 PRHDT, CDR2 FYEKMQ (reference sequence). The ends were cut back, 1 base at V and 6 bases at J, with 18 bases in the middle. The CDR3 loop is CASSLERIQAQSGELFF. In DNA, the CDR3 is TGTGCCAGCAGCTTAGAGAGGATACAAGCCCAGTCCGGGGAGCTGTTTTTT.

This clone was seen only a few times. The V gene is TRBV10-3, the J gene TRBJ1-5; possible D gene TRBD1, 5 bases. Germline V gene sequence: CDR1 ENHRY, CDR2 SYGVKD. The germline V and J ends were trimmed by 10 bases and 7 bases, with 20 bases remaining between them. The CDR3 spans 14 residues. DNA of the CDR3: TGTGCCACCACGGTGGGAGGGACGGGCCAGCCCCAGCATTTT. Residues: CATTVGGTGQPQHF.

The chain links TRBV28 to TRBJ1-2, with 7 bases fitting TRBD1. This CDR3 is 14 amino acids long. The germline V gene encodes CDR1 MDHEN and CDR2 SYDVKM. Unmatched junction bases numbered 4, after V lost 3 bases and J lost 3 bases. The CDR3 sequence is CASSLSRGYYGYTF. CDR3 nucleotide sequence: TGTGCCAGCAGTTTGTCCAGGGGGTACTATGGCTACACCTTC.

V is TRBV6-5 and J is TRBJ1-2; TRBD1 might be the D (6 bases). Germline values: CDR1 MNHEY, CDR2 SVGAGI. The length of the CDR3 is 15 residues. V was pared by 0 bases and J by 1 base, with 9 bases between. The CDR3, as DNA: TGTGCCAGCAGTTACTCAACAGGGCTTAACTATGGCTACACCTTC. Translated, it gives CASSYSTGLNYGYTF.

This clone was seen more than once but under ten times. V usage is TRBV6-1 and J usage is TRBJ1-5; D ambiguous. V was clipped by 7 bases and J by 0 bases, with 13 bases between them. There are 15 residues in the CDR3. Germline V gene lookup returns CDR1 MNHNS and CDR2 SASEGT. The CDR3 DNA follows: TGTGCCAGCATAGAACAGCCATATAGCAATCAGCCCCAGCATTTT. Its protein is CASIEQPYSNQPQHF.

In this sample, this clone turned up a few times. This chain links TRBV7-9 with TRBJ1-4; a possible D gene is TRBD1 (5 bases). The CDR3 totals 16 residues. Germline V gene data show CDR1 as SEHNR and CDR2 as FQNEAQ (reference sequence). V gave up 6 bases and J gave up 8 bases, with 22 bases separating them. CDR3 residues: CASRQDSDISVEKLFF. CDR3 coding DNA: TGTGCCAGCAGGCAAGATTCGGACATTTCAGTCGAAAAACTGTTTTTT.

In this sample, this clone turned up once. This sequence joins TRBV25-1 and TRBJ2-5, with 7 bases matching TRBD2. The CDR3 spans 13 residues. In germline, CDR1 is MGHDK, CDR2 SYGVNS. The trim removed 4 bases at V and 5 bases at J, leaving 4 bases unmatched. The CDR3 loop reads CASSVAGGETQYF. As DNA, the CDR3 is TGTGCCAGCAGTGTAGCCGGGGGGGAGACCCAGTACTTC.

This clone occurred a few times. The CDR3 sequence is CASSFGLEAFF. The CDR3 nucleotides read TGTGCCAGCAGTTTTGGCCTTGAAGCTTTCTTT. The rearrangement joins TRBV28 to TRBJ1-1, with no clear D. Germline V gene data show CDR1 as MDHEN and CDR2 as SYDVKM. The CDR3 has 11 amino acids. The V gene lost 3 bases and the J gene lost 7 bases, with 6 bases spanning the gap.

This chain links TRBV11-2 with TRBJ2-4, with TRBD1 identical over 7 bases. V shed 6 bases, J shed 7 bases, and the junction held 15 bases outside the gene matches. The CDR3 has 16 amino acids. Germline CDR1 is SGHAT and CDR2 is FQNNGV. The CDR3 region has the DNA TGTGCCAGCAGTTCGAGCGGACAGGCTAAAGATAACATTCAGTACTTC. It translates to CASSSSGQAKDNIQYF.

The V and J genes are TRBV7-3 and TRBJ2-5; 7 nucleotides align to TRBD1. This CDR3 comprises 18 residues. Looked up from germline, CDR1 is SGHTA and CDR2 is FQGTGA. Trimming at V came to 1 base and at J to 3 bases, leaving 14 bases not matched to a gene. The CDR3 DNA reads TGTGCCAGCAGCTTAATGGGCCCAGGGGGAAAGCCAAAAGAGACCCAGTACTTC. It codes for CASSLMGPGGKPKETQYF.

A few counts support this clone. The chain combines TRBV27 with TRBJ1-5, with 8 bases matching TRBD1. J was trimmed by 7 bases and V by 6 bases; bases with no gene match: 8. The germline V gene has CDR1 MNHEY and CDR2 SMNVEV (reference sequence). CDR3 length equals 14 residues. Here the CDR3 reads CASRLTGQEQPQHF. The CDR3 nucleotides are TGTGCCAGCAGACTAACGGGACAGGAGCAGCCCCAGCATTTT.

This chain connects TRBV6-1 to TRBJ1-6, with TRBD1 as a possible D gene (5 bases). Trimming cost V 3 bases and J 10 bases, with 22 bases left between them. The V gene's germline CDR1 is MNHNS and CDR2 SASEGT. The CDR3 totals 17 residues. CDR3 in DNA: TGTGCCAGCAGTGACCGGGACTCTTATTATGTGGCGTCACCCCTCCACTTT. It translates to CASSDRDSYYVASPLHF.